This note documents a single T cell receptor (beta chain) sequence. The antigen is not known. The CDR3 loop spans 17 amino acids. Germline CDR1 and CDR2: LNHNV and YYDKDF (reference sequence). V dropped 2 bases and J dropped 3; count of bases not matched to a gene: 11. Blood PBMC samples: pre-vaccination, two weeks post third vaccination, and at tumor progression. The sample comes from a study of glioma-infiltrating T cells after dendritic cell vaccination. Turning to the study itself: Treatment, given 2003 to 2012, was autologous tumor lysate-pulsed dendritic cell vaccination. Monocyte-derived dendritic cells, cultured 6 to 7 days with IL-4 and GM-CSF, were pulsed with autologous tumor lysate. Findings and caveats of the study: Few patients contributed both blood and tumor specimens.

The protocol was immunoSEQ multiplex PCR, while the TCRdb copy is restricted to in-frame clones and leaves out a portion. The data hold under 70,000 clones, with approximately 78% observed a single time. The chain joins TRBV15 to TRBJ2-5; TRBD2 agrees at 8 bases. The source of this sequence is a human donor with glioblastoma. Sequencing was performed on blood, taken before dendritic cell vaccination. CDR3: CATSRKAGARIKETQYF. CDR3 sequence (DNA): TGTGCCACCAGCAGAAAAGCGGGGGCGCGGATAAAAGAGACCCAGTACTTC.